The present T cell receptor beta chain was sequenced within a study of cytomegalovirus exposure and HLA in healthy donors. Researchers ran the PCR with 60 Vbeta and 13 Jbeta primers. Data came from immunoSEQ multiplex PCR; TCRdb stores just in-frame clones and leaves some out. This table holds about 190,000 clones, approximately 85% found once. V lost 4 bases and J lost 2; bases outside the gene matches: 3. Germline V gene data show CDR1 as SNHLY and CDR2 as FYNNEI. The length of the CDR3 is 15 residues. Sequenced: PBMCs. This receptor was identified in a woman younger than 35 in good health and CMV-seronegative. The chain couples TRBV2 to TRBJ2-3; 10 bases fit TRBD2. The CDR3 spells CASSGTSGATDTQYF. The CDR3 DNA reads as TGTGCCAGCAGTGGGACTAGCGGAGCCACAGATACGCAGTATTTT.